The clone carrying this TCR beta chain was detected once. This sample is drawn from a study of blood T cell repertoires in COVID-19. The overall study: Material from acute and convalescent COVID-19 was sourced from the United States, Italy and Spain. From T cells, B-cell-depleted T cells, or PBMCs came the material, which was cDNA or gDNA.

CDR1 and CDR2 (germline): LNHNV, YYDKDF (reference sequence). The CDR3 length is 16 residues. Trimming took 0 bases from V and 6 from J; bases not matched to a gene: 6. As processed by the authors: It was from reference gene primer amplification that nucleated cell counts were estimated. The method was immunoSEQ multiplex PCR; TCRdb's version includes in-frame clones alone and lacks a portion of them. V and J calls and clone size follow that table, whereas D and trimming were derived from the DNA. Of just over 95,000 clones detected, approximately 82% appear once; the ten largest clones hold around 4.4%.

The rearrangement joins TRBV15 to TRBJ2-3; 10 bases are a match to TRBD1. This clonotype was obtained from a man in his sixties with acute or convalescent COVID-19. The sample taken for sequencing was peripheral blood. The CDR3 sequence is CATSRDVDRGEDTQYF. CDR3 nucleotide sequence: TGTGCCACCAGCAGAGATGTGGACAGGGGGGAGGATACGCAGTATTTT.